Described below is a single T cell receptor (beta chain) sequence and its context. The data were obtained in a study of CDR3 diversity in severe acne. Each CDR3 protein is one row after TCRdb ran MiXCR on the PCR reads. Counted here are 65,000 to 95,000 distinct CDR3 sequences, 51% occurring once; the ten biggest clones make up approximately 14%. Looked up from germline, CDR1 is DFQATT and CDR2 is SNEGSKA (reference sequence). This CDR3 comprises 14 residues. Trimming cost V 2 bases and J 3 bases, with 13 bases left between them. The rearrangement joins TRBV20-1 to TRBJ1-1; D is possibly TRBD1 (5 bases). The specimen was blood. This TCR came from a male donor in good health, without acne. CDR3 nucleotide sequence: TGCAGTGCTAGAAACAGGCCGATTTACACTGAAGCTTTCTTT. Protein sequence: CSARNRPIYTEAFF.